This TCR beta chain stems from a study of blood T cell repertoires in COVID-19. Across the whole study: Sources were T cells, B-cell-depleted T cells, or PBMCs; the material itself was cDNA or gDNA.

In the original processing: Amplified reference gene primers provided the basis for estimating nucleated cell counts. Sequencing was performed with immunoSEQ multiplex PCR; in TCRdb, only in-frame clones are kept and a portion is missing. V, J and clone size are those of that table, while D and trimming were read from the DNA. The sample includes some 300,000 clones, about 90% seen only once; the top ten take approximately 6.5%. Between the trimmed V and J ends, which lost 0 bases and 1 base, there was a span of 7 bases. Germline CDR1 reads SGHNT; CDR2 reads YENEEA. The CDR3 sequence is 14 residues long. Seattle researchers signed up patients amid active infection and tracked them longitudinally.

The sequencing input was peripheral blood. This TCR came from a woman between 50 and 59 years old with COVID-19, enrolled during active disease. The V gene is TRBV11-3, the J gene TRBJ2-7, with D unclear. In nucleotides, the CDR3 is TGTGCCAGCAGCTTAGATGGCGGTTCCTACGAGCAGTACTTC. It encodes CASSLDGGSYEQYF.